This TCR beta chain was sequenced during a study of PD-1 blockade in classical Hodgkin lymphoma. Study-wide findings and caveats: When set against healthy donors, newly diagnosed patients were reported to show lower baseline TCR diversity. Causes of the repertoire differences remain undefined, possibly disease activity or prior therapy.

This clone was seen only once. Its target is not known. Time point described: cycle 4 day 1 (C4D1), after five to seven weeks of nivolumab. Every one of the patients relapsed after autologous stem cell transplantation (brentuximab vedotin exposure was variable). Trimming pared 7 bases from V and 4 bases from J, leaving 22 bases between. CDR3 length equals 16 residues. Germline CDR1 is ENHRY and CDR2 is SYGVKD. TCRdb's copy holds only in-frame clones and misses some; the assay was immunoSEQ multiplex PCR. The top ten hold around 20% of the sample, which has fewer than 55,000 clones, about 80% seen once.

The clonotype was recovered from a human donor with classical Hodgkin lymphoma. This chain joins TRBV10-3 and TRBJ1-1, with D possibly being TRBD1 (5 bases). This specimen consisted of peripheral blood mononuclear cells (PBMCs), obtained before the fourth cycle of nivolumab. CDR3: CAITDSSGIGVTEAFF. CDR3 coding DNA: TGTGCCATCACCGATAGTTCAGGGATCGGGGTCACTGAAGCTTTCTTT.